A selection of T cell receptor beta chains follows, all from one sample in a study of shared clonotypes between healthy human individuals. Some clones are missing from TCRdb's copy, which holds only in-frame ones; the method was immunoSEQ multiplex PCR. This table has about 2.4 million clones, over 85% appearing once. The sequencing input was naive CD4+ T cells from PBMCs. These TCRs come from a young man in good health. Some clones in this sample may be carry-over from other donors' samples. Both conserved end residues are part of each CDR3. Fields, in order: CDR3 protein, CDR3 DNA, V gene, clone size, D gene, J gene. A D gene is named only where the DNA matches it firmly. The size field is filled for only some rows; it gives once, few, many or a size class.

CDR3 protein: CASSLGGPAGTEYF
CDR3 DNA: TGTGCCAGCAGCTTAGGTGGCCCGGCAGGGACAGAGTACTTC
V gene: TRBV7-9
clone size: -
D gene: TRBD1
J gene: TRBJ2-7

CDR3 protein: CASSLYGNTEAFF
CDR3 DNA: TGTGCCAGCAGCTTATACGGGAACACTGAAGCTTTCTTT
V gene: TRBV7-9
clone size: once
D gene: -
J gene: TRBJ1-1

CDR3 protein: CASSIQQGQNTEAFF
CDR3 DNA: TGTGCCAGTAGTATCCAACAGGGGCAGAATACTGAAGCTTTCTTT
V gene: TRBV19
clone size: -
D gene: TRBD1
J gene: TRBJ1-1

CDR3 protein: CASSQEGVIKNIQYF
CDR3 DNA: TGCGCCAGCAGCCAAGAGGGGGTAATTAAAAACATTCAGTACTTC
V gene: TRBV4-1
clone size: once
D gene: -
J gene: TRBJ2-4

CDR3 protein: CASSVRDRGPAPQHF
CDR3 DNA: TGTGCCAGCAGTGTCCGGGACAGGGGTCCCGCGCCCCAGCATTTT
V gene: TRBV6-1
clone size: -
D gene: TRBD1
J gene: TRBJ1-5

CDR3 protein: CASTYAATNQPQHF
CDR3 DNA: TGTGCCAGTACCTACGCGGCAACCAATCAGCCCCAGCATTTT
V gene: TRBV19
clone size: -
D gene: -
J gene: TRBJ1-5

CDR3 protein: CASSLGASGRYSYEQYF
CDR3 DNA: TGTGCCAGCAGCTTGGGGGCTAGCGGGAGGTACTCCTACGAGCAGTACTTC
V gene: TRBV5-4
clone size: -
D gene: TRBD2
J gene: TRBJ2-7

CDR3 protein: CASSHGQGVGKTQYF
CDR3 DNA: TGTGCCAGCAGCCACGGACAGGGAGTAGGGAAGACCCAGTACTTC
V gene: TRBV7-9
clone size: -
D gene: TRBD1
J gene: TRBJ2-5

CDR3 protein: CASKASGGSSYEQYF
CDR3 DNA: TGTGCCAGCAAGGCTAGCGGGGGATCCTCCTACGAGCAGTACTTC
V gene: TRBV6-5
clone size: -
D gene: TRBD2
J gene: TRBJ2-7

CDR3 protein: CAISTISGTGNGNEQFF
CDR3 DNA: TGTGCCATCAGTACTATATCCGGGACAGGAAACGGAAATGAGCAGTTCTTC
V gene: TRBV10-3
clone size: -
D gene: TRBD1
J gene: TRBJ2-1

CDR3 protein: CASSLGQNTEAFF
CDR3 DNA: TGTGCCAGCAGCTTAGGACAAAACACTGAGGCTTTCTTT
V gene: TRBV7-3
clone size: -
D gene: -
J gene: TRBJ1-1

CDR3 protein: CASSLMSAGEDEQFF
CDR3 DNA: TGTGCCAGCAGCTTAATGTCAGCGGGAGAAGATGAGCAGTTCTTC
V gene: TRBV5-4
clone size: -
D gene: TRBD2
J gene: TRBJ2-1

CDR3 protein: CASSRGGLNTEAFF
CDR3 DNA: TGTGCCAGTTCAAGGGGCGGTTTGAACACTGAAGCTTTCTTT
V gene: TRBV27
clone size: once
D gene: -
J gene: TRBJ1-1

CDR3 protein: CASSLTTNPYEQYF
CDR3 DNA: TGTGCCAGCAGCTTAACGACCAACCCCTACGAGCAGTACTTC
V gene: TRBV13
clone size: -
D gene: -
J gene: TRBJ2-7

CDR3 protein: CASRHTSEATDTQYF
CDR3 DNA: TGTGCCAGCAGGCATACTAGCGAAGCCACAGATACGCAGTATTTT
V gene: TRBV6-1
clone size: -
D gene: TRBD2
J gene: TRBJ2-3

CDR3 protein: CASSAHIGENYGYTF
CDR3 DNA: TGTGCCAGCAGTGCCCACATCGGAGAGAACTATGGCTACACCTTC
V gene: TRBV6-1
clone size: -
D gene: -
J gene: TRBJ1-2

CDR3 protein: CASSEVRTRGEQYF
CDR3 DNA: TGTGCCAGCAGTGAAGTAAGGACTCGCGGAGAGCAGTACTTC
V gene: TRBV6-1
clone size: -
D gene: -
J gene: TRBJ2-7

CDR3 protein: CASSVGRLAGADTQYF
CDR3 DNA: TGTGCCAGCAGCGTAGGACGGCTAGCGGGAGCGGATACGCAGTATTTT
V gene: TRBV9
clone size: -
D gene: TRBD2
J gene: TRBJ2-3

CDR3 protein: CAWGSPGETQYF
CDR3 DNA: TGTGCCTGGGGATCCCCCGGGGAGACCCAGTACTTC
V gene: TRBV30
clone size: -
D gene: -
J gene: TRBJ2-5

CDR3 protein: CASSVRSGGNYGYTF
CDR3 DNA: TGTGCCAGCAGTGTACGGAGCGGGGGGAACTATGGCTACACCTTC
V gene: TRBV6-4
clone size: -
D gene: -
J gene: TRBJ1-2

CDR3 protein: CAWTTRIASSF
CDR3 DNA: TGTGCCTGGACTACAAGGATCGCCAGCAGCTTT
V gene: TRBV30
clone size: -
D gene: -
J gene: TRBJ1-1

CDR3 protein: CATSFSGIVYNEQFF
CDR3 DNA: TGTGCCACCAGCTTTAGCGGGATAGTCTACAATGAGCAGTTCTTC
V gene: TRBV15
clone size: -
D gene: TRBD2
J gene: TRBJ2-1

CDR3 protein: CASSQLAGPPYEQYF
CDR3 DNA: TGTGCCAGCTCGCAACTAGCGGGGCCCCCCTACGAGCAGTACTTC
V gene: TRBV18
clone size: -
D gene: TRBD2
J gene: TRBJ2-7

CDR3 protein: CASNEGTASYEQYF
CDR3 DNA: TGTGCCAGCAACGAAGGGACTGCTTCCTACGAGCAGTACTTC
V gene: TRBV9
clone size: -
D gene: -
J gene: TRBJ2-7

CDR3 protein: CASSLKAVAFF
CDR3 DNA: TGTGCCAGCAGTTTAAAAGCCGTGGCTTTCTTT
V gene: TRBV28
clone size: -
D gene: -
J gene: TRBJ1-1

CDR3 protein: CASRNPGQGSYEQYF
CDR3 DNA: TGTGCCAGTAGAAATCCGGGACAGGGCTCCTACGAGCAGTACTTC
V gene: TRBV19
clone size: -
D gene: TRBD1
J gene: TRBJ2-7

CDR3 protein: CASRSSFSRRVPNTEAFF
CDR3 DNA: TGTGCCAGCAGATCCTCTTTTTCCCGCAGGGTACCGAACACTGAAGCTTTCTTT
V gene: TRBV28
clone size: -
D gene: -
J gene: TRBJ1-1

CDR3 protein: CATEGEAYGYTF
CDR3 DNA: TGTGCCACCGAAGGGGAGGCCTATGGCTACACCTTC
V gene: TRBV10-3
clone size: -
D gene: -
J gene: TRBJ1-2

CDR3 protein: CASSLGGGPGTDTQYF
CDR3 DNA: TGCGCCAGCAGCTTGGGCGGGGGGCCCGGCACAGATACGCAGTATTTT
V gene: TRBV5-1
clone size: -
D gene: TRBD2
J gene: TRBJ2-3

CDR3 protein: CAISEGRTYEQYF
CDR3 DNA: TGTGCCATCAGTGAGGGCAGGACCTACGAGCAGTACTTC
V gene: TRBV10-3
clone size: -
D gene: -
J gene: TRBJ2-7

CDR3 protein: CASSLGGGITDTQYF
CDR3 DNA: TGTGCCAGCAGCTTAGGGGGCGGGATCACAGATACGCAGTATTTT
V gene: TRBV7-2
clone size: -
D gene: -
J gene: TRBJ2-3